Sequencing of this T cell receptor beta chain was carried out in a study of beta chain features in type 1 diabetes. General study findings and limits: Cells carrying high TCR expression could end up over-represented when cDNA is sequenced.

Expressed TCRB transcripts were sequenced because the isolated RNA had all been reverse transcribed beforehand. Clones were sequenced by immunoSEQ multiplex PCR, and TCRdb holds only the in-frame ones, with some missing. The table lists under 950,000 clones, about a sixth of them singletons. Via the markers CD45RO/CCR7/CD25/CD127/CD95/CD27, stem cell-like memory, regulatory, central memory and naive CD4+ cells were sorted. V shed 1 base and J 4 bases; nucleotides not matched to a gene: 4. The germline V gene has CDR1 SGHTA and CDR2 FQGNSA. The CDR3 sequence is 15 residues long. About this clone itself: Its antigen is unknown. The identical CDR3 is also encoded by other nucleotide sequences in the sample.

J is TRBJ2-1 and V is TRBV7-2, with 7 nucleotides matching TRBD2. Source material: naive CD4+ T cells from blood. The sequence derives from a woman aged 18-35 years in good health. The CDR3 is CASSLGLADYNEQFF. The CDR3 nucleotides are TGTGCCAGCAGCTTAGGACTAGCCGATTACAATGAGCAGTTCTTC.